Below are 2 T cell receptor beta chains sequenced from a single sample in a study of blood T cell repertoires in COVID-19. TCRdb's copy holds only in-frame clones and misses some; the assay was immunoSEQ multiplex PCR. The sample holds about 230,000 clones, around 84% seen once. Sample: peripheral blood. The receptors come from an elderly woman with active or convalescent COVID-19.

This chain uses TRBV5-1 with TRBJ2-5, with D possibly being TRBD2 (6 bases). The CDR3 has 12 residues. Trimming left V 2 bases short and J 5 bases short, with 7 bases between. The germline V gene encodes CDR1 SGHRS and CDR2 YFSETQ. As DNA, the CDR3 is TGCGCCAGCAGCTTTGCGGGGGAGACCCAGTACTTC. Its translation is CASSFAGETQYF.

This rearrangement joins TRBV18 to TRBJ1-4, with D perhaps TRBD1 (5 bases). The CDR3 runs 15 residues. The V and J ends lost 0 bases and 12 bases respectively, with 17 bases between them. Germline V gene sequence: CDR1 KGHSH, CDR2 LQKENI. As DNA, the CDR3 is TGTGCCAGCTCACCACCGGGGAGGGACCGTAACGAACTGTTTTTT. Its protein product is CASSPPGRDRNELFF.